This TCR beta chain was documented in a study of blood T cell repertoires in COVID-19. Study-level information: Acute and convalescent COVID-19 samples came from the United States, Italy and Spain. Sources were T cells, B-cell-depleted T cells, or PBMCs; the material itself was cDNA or gDNA.

Authors' data handling: Estimates of nucleated cell counts were drawn from the amplification of reference gene primers. TCRdb's table, derived via immunoSEQ multiplex PCR, lists solely in-frame clones and lacks some. V, J and clone size are taken as reported in that table, and D and trimming were inferred from the DNA itself. This repertoire shows around 260,000 clones, 75% to 95% found once; its top ten account for approximately 2.5%. Trimming took 6 bases from V and 6 from J, leaving 5 bases between them. The CDR3 is 9 amino acids. The germline CDR1 and CDR2 sequences are DFQATT and SNEGSKA (reference sequence).

The TCR comes from a person aged 18 to 30 with COVID-19, enrolled during active disease. The sequencing input was peripheral blood. The gene calls are TRBV20-1 and TRBJ1-2; D is ambiguous. Here the CDR3 DNA reads TGCAGTGCGCCGGATGGCTACACCTTC. Protein: CSAPDGYTF.